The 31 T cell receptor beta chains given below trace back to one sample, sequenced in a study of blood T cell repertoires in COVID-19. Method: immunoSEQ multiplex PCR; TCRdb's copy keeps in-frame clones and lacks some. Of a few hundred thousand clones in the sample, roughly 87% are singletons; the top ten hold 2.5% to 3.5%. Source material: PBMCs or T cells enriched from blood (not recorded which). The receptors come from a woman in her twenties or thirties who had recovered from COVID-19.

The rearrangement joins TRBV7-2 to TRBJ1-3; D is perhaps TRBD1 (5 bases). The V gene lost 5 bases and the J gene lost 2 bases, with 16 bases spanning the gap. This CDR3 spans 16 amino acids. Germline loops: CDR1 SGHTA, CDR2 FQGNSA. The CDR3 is CASSKSQGLAGNTIYF. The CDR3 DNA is TGTGCCAGCAGCAAATCCCAGGGACTCGCTGGAAACACCATATATTTT.

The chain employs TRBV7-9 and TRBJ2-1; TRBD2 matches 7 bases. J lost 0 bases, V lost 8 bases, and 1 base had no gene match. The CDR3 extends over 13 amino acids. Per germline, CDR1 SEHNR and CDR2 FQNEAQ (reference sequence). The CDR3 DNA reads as TGTGCCAGCGGCGGGAGCTCCTACAATGAGCAGTTCTTC. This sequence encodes CASGGSSYNEQFF. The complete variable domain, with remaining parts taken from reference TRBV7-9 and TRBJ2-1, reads DTGVSQNPRHKITKRGQNVTFRCDPISEHNRLYWYRQTLGQGPEFLTYFQNEAQLEKSRLLSDRFSAERPKGSFSTLEIQRTEQGDSAMYLCASGGSSYNEQFFGPGTRLTVL.

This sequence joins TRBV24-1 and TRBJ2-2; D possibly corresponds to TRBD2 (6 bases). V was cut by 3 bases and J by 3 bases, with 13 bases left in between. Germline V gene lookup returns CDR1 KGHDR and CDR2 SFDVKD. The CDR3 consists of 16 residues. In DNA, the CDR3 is TGTGCCACCAGTGATCCGAGCGGGCCCCACACCGGGGAGCTGTTTTTT. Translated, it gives CATSDPSGPHTGELFF.

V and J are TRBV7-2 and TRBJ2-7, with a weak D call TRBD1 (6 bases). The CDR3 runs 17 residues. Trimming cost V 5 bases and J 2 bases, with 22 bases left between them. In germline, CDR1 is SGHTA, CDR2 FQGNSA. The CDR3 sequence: CASSANPLGRGTYEQYF. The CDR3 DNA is TGTGCCAGCAGCGCCAACCCCCTCGGCAGGGGAACCTACGAGCAGTACTTC.

DNA of the CDR3: TGTGCCAGCAGCCAAGGCAGGGAACGGGAGCTGTTTTTT. It translates to CASSQGRERELFF. The chain joins TRBV3-1 (or the pseudogene TRBV3-2) to TRBJ2-2; weak D call: TRBD1 (5 bases). V was pared by 1 base and J by 9 bases, with 9 bases between. The CDR3 length is 13 residues. CDR1 is LGHDT and CDR2 is YNNKEL in the germline V gene (reference sequence).

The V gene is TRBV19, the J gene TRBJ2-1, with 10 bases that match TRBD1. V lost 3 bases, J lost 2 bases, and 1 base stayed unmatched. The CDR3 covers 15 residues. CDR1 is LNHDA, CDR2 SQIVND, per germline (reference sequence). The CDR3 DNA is TGTGCCAGTAGTATGGGGACAGGGGCCTACAATGAGCAGTTCTTC. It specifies CASSMGTGAYNEQFF.

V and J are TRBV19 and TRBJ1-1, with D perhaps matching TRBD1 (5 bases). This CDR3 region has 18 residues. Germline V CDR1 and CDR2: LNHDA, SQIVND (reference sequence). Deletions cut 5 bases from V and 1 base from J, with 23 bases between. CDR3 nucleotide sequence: TGTGCCAGTAGTGTAAGAGGGACTAGACAATTGGGGAACACTGAAGCTTTCTTT. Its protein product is CASSVRGTRQLGNTEAFF.

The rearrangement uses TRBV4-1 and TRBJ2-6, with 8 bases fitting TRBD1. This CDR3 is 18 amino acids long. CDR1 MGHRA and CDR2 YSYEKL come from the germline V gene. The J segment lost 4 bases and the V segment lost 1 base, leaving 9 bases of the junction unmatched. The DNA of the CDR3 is TGCGCCAGCAGCCAAGGTGGACAGGGCTTGAGGGGGGCCAACGTCCTGACTTTC. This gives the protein CASSQGGQGLRGANVLTF.

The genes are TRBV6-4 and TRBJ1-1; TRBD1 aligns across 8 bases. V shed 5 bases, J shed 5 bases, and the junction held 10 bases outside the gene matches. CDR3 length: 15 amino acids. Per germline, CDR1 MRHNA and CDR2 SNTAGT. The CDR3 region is CASSLLYRGETEAFF. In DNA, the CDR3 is TGTGCCAGCAGTCTGTTATACAGGGGGGAGACTGAAGCTTTCTTT.

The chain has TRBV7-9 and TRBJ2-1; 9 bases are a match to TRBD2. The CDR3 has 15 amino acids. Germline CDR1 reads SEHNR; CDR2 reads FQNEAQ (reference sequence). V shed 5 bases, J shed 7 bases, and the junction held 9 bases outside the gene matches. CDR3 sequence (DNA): TGTGCCAGCAGCGGAAATAGCGGGAGTGCAAATGAGCAGTTCTTC. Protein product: CASSGNSGSANEQFF.

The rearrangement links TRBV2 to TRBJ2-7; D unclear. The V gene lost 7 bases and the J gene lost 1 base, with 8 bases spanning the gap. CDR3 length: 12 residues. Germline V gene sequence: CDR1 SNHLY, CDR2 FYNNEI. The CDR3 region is CASTPRSYEQYF. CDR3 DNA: TGTGCCAGCACTCCCCGGTCCTACGAGCAGTACTTC.

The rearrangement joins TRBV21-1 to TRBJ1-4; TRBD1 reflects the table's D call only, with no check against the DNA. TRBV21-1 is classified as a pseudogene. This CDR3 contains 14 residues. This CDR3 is CASIVDTSNEKLFF. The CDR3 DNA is TGTGCCAGCATAGTTGACACCTCTAATGAAAAACTGTTTTTT.

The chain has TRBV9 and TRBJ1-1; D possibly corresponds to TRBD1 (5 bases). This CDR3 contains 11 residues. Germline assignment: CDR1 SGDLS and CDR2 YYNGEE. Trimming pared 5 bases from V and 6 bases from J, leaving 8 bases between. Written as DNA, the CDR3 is TGTGCCAGCAGGGGAGGGGCTGAAGCTTTCTTT. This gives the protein CASRGGAEAFF.

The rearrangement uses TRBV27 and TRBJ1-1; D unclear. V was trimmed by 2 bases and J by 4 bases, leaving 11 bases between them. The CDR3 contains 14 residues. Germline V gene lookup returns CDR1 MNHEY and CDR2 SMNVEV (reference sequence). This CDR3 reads CASSLIASATEAFF. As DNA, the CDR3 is TGTGCCAGCAGTTTAATAGCCTCCGCCACTGAAGCTTTCTTT.

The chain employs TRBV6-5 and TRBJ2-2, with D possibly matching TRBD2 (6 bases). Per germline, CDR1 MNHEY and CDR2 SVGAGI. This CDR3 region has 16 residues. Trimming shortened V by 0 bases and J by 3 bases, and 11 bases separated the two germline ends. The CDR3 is CASSYSGGIDTGELFF. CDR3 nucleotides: TGTGCCAGCAGTTACTCGGGCGGGATAGACACCGGGGAGCTGTTTTTT.

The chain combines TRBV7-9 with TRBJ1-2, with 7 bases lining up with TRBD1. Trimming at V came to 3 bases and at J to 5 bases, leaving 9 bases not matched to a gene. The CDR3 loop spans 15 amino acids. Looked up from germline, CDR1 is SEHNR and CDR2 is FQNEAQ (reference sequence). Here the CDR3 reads CASSLRDREFYGYTF. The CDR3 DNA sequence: TGTGCCAGCAGCTTGCGCGACAGGGAATTTTATGGCTACACCTTC.

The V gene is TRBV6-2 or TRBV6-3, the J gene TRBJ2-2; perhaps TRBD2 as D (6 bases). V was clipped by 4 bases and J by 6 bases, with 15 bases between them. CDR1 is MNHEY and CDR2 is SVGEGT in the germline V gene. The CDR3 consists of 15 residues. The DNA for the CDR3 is TGTGCCAGCAGTTCTCGACTAGAGGAATCCGGGGAGCTGTTTTTT. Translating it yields CASSSRLEESGELFF.

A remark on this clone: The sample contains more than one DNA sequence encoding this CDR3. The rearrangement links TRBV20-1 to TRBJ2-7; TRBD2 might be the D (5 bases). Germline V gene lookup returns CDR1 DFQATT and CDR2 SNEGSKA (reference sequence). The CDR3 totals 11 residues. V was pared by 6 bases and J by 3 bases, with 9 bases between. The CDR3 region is CSARRDYEQYF. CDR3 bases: TGCAGTGCCAGACGGGACTACGAGCAGTACTTC.

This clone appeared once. The CDR3 DNA sequence: TGTGCCAGCAGTGGTCAAGCGGGAGGGCCTAACATTCAGTACTTC. Protein: CASSGQAGGPNIQYF. The chain carries TRBV2 and TRBJ2-4, with 10 bases that match TRBD2. The CDR3 is made up of 15 amino acids. V trimming: 4 bases; J trimming: 7 bases; junction bases outside the gene matches: 7. Germline CDR1 reads SNHLY; CDR2 reads FYNNEI.

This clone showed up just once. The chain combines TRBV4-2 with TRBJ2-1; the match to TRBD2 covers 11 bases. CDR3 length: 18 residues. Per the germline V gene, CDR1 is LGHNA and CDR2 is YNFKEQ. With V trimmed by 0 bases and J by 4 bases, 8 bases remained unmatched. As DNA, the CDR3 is TGTGCCAGCAGCCAAGATTTGGGGACTAGCGGATATTACAATGAGCAGTTCTTC. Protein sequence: CASSQDLGTSGYYNEQFF.

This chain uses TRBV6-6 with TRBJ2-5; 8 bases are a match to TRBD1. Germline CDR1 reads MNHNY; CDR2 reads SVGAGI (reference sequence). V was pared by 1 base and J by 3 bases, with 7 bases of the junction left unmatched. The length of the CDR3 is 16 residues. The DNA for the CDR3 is TGTGCCAGCAGTTACTGGCAGGGGGCGAGGGAAGAGACCCAGTACTTC. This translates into CASSYWQGAREETQYF.

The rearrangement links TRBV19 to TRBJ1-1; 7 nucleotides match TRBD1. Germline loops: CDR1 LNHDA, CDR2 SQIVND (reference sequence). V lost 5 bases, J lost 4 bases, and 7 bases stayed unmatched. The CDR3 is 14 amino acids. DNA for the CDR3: TGTGCCAGTAGTGTGCAAGGGGGCCCCACTGAAGCTTTCTTT. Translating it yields CASSVQGGPTEAFF. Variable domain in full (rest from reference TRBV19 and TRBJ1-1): DGGITQSPKYLFRKEGQNVTLSCEQNLNHDAMYWYRQDPGQGLRLIYYSQIVNDFQKGDIAEGYSVSREKKESFPLTVTSAQKNPTAFYLCASSVQGGPTEAFFGQGTRLTVV.

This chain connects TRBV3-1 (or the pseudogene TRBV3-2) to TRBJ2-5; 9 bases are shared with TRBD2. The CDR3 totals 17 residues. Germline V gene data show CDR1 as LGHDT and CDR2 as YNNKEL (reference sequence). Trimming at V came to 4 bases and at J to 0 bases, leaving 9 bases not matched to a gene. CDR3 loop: CASSPRRVAGDQETQYF. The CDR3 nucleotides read TGTGCCAGCAGCCCTCGCCGGGTAGCGGGGGACCAAGAGACCCAGTACTTC.

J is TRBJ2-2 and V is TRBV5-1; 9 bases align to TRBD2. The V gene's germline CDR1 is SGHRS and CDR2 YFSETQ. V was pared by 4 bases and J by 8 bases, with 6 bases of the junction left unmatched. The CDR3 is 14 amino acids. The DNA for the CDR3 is TGCGCCAGCAGCAGCTTAGCGGGAGATGGGGAGCTGTTTTTT. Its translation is CASSSLAGDGELFF.

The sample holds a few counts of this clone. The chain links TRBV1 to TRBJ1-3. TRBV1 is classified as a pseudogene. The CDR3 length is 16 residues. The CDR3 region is CTSSQDLRPSGNTIYF. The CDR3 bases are TGCACCAGCAGCCAAGATCTGCGGCCCTCTGGAAACACCATATATTTT.

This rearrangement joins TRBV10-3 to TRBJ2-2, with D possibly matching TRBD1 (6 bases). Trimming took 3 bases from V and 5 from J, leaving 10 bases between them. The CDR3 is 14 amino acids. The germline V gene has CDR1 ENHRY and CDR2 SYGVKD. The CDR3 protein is CAISDPQGTGELFF. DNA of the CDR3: TGTGCCATCAGTGATCCACAGGGTACCGGGGAGCTGTTTTTT.

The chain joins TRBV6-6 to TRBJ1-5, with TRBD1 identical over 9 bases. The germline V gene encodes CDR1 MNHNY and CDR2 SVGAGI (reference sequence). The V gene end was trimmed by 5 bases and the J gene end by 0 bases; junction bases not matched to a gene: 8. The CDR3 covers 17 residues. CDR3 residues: CASSRGTGYYSNQPQHF. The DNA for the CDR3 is TGTGCCAGCAGTCGGGGGACAGGGTATTATAGCAATCAGCCCCAGCATTTT.

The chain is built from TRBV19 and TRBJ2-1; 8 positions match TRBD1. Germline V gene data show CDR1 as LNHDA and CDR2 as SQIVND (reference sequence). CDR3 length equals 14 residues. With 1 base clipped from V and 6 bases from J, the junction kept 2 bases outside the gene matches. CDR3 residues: CASSIVDRVNEQFF. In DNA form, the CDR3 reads TGTGCCAGTAGTATAGTGGACAGGGTCAATGAGCAGTTCTTC.

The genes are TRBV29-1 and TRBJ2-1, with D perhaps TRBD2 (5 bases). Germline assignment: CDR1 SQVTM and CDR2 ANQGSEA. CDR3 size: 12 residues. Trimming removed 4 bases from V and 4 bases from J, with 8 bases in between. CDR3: CSVVAKYNEQFF. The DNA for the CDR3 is TGCAGCGTTGTAGCGAAATACAATGAGCAGTTCTTC.

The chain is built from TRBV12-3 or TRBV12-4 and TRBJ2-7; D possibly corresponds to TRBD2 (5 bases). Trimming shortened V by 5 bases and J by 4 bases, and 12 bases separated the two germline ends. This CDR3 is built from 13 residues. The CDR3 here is CASSPGNPYEQYF. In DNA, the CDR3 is TGTGCCAGCAGTCCCGGGAACCCATACGAGCAGTACTTC.

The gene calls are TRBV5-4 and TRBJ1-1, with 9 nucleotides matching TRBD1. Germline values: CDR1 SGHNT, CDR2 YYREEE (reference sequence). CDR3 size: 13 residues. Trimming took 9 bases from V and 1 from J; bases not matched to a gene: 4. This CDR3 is CAMRQGENTEAFF. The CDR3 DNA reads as TGTGCCATGAGACAGGGGGAGAACACTGAAGCTTTCTTT.